The TCR beta chain described here comes from a study of identical twins. This clonotype was detected only a few times. Its antigen remains unknown. In TCRdb, the 5' RACE reads were re-called with MiXCR into one record per CDR3 protein. The sample yields hundreds of thousands of distinct CDR3 sequences, 12% seen once. The CDR3 totals 17 residues. In germline, CDR1 is LGHNA, CDR2 YNFKEQ. The trim removed 6 bases at V and 2 bases at J, leaving 14 bases unmatched. Study results and caveats: In cord blood, abundant beta clonotypes had fewer insertions; memory showed no trend. Analyses of zero insertions could, in part, be confounded by invariant MAIT and iNKT cells.

The same sample was also studied in work on yellow fever vaccine responses in identical twins.

The sequence was obtained from a woman between 18 and 29 years old in good health. This chain connects TRBV4-2 to TRBJ2-3; TRBD1 matches at 7 bases. The sample taken for sequencing was PBMCs. CDR3 sequence reads: CASSQPPGGSDTDTQYF. As DNA, the CDR3 is TGTGCCAGCAGTCAACCTCCAGGGGGTAGCGACACAGATACGCAGTATTTT.